This paragraph reports one T cell receptor beta chain. This specimen belongs to a study of blood T cell repertoires in COVID-19. Study information: COVID-19 samples from acute and convalescent phases originated in the United States, Italy and Spain. Sources were T cells, B-cell-depleted T cells, or PBMCs; the material itself was cDNA or gDNA.

The germline CDR1 and CDR2 sequences are MNHEY and SMNVEV (reference sequence). The CDR3 contains 13 residues. V was shortened by 3 bases and J by 6 bases, with 11 bases between the two germline ends. The repertoire was sequenced with immunoSEQ multiplex PCR; TCRdb's copy has only in-frame clones and lacks some. The data show nearly 250,000 clones, about 90% seen once. V and J are TRBV27 and TRBJ1-2; possibly TRBD1 for D (5 bases). Sequencing used PBMCs or T cells enriched from blood (not recorded which). This receptor was taken from a man between 45 and 60 years old who had been exposed to COVID-19. CDR3 bases: TGTGCCAGCAGTTTTTCGGTGGGGCATGGCTACACCTTC. This sequence encodes CASSFSVGHGYTF.